This T cell receptor beta chain is drawn from a study of blood T cell repertoires in COVID-19. Turning to the study itself: Samples of COVID-19 (acute and convalescent) were obtained from the United States, Italy and Spain.

All enrollees were roughly 18 to 100 years old and from approximately 24 US areas. Clinical history as reported by participants underpinned cohort assignment. Method: immunoSEQ multiplex PCR; TCRdb's copy keeps in-frame clones and lacks some. Among 180,000 or so clones listed, approximately 90% were seen once. Sequencing input: PBMCs or T cells enriched from blood (not recorded which). The receptor was isolated from a woman under 30 who had recovered from COVID-19.

CDR3 DNA: TGTGCCAGCCTAGCGGGAGGTTACAATGAGCAGTTCTTC. Protein: CASLAGGYNEQFF. This chain links TRBV7-9 with TRBJ2-1; 11 positions match TRBD2. This CDR3 is built from 13 residues. Trimming removed 8 bases from V and 4 bases from J; junction bases left unmatched: 1. The V gene's germline CDR1 is SEHNR and CDR2 FQNEAQ (reference sequence).